These 17 T cell receptor beta chains came from one sample sequenced in a study of blood T cells in healthy people across ages. Then a second PCR, running roughly 6 to 12 cycles, was carried out with a sample-barcoded 5' primer and a J-beta primer mix. TCRdb reprocessed the 5' RACE reads via MiXCR and lists one record per CDR3 protein. The table lists around 800,000 distinct CDR3 sequences, 40% to 50% of them singletons. The sequenced material came from blood. The origin of the receptors is a man aged 60 to 69 in good health.

This clonotype was seen a handful of times. The rearrangement uses TRBV4-3 and TRBJ2-7; no reliable D call. The CDR3 sequence is 15 residues long. Looked up from germline, CDR1 is LGHNA and CDR2 is YSLEER. Trimming removed 0 bases from V and 2 bases from J, with 11 bases in between. In nucleotides, the CDR3 is TGCGCCAGCAGCCAAGATCGGGCGGACCCCTACGAGCAGTACTTC. Its translation is CASSQDRADPYEQYF.

This clonotype was recorded a few times. The J gene is TRBJ2-1, the V gene TRBV4-3; D not resolved. Per the germline V gene, CDR1 is LGHNA and CDR2 is YSLEER. The CDR3 contains 15 residues. V shed 0 bases and J shed 1 base, with 7 bases lying between them. As DNA, the CDR3 is TGCGCCAGCAGCCAAGAGAGGTTTTCCTACAATGAGCAGTTCTTC. Protein sequence: CASSQERFSYNEQFF.

This clonotype was seen only a few times. The V gene is TRBV7-9, the J gene TRBJ2-7, with D possibly matching TRBD1 (5 bases). From germline, CDR1 is SEHNR and CDR2 FQNEAQ (reference sequence). V lost 2 bases and J 2 bases, leaving 13 bases between the germline ends. The CDR3 runs to 15 residues. In DNA, the CDR3 is TGTGCCAGCAGCTTAACCAGGGAAGGGACCTACGAGCAGTACTTC. Translated: CASSLTREGTYEQYF.

This clonotype was counted a few times. This CDR3 reads CASKPGGGNEKLFF. In DNA, the CDR3 is TGCGCCAGCAAACCAGGGGGAGGGAATGAAAAACTGTTTTTT. This chain joins TRBV5-1 and TRBJ1-4; TRBD1 aligns across 7 bases. The CDR3 has 14 residues. Germline values: CDR1 SGHRS, CDR2 YFSETQ. V shed 6 bases, J shed 5 bases, and the junction held 7 bases outside the gene matches. The variable domain in full, with the rest retrieved from reference TRBV5-1 and TRBJ1-4, is KAGVTQTPRYLIKTRGQQVTLSCSPISGHRSVSWYQQTPGQGLQFLFEYFSETQRNKGNFPGRFSGRQFSNSRSEMNVSTLELGDSALYLCASKPGGGNEKLFFGSGTQLSVL.

The chain carries TRBV11-1 and TRBJ2-4; D uncertain. The closer fit of TRBJ2-5 to the DNA end suggests the J call may be wrong. Germline V gene data show CDR1 as SGHAT and CDR2 as FQDESV (reference sequence). The CDR3 contains 13 residues. The CDR3 reads CASNGRNQETQYF. The CDR3, as DNA: TGTGCCAGCAACGGACGGAACCAAGAGACCCAGTACTTC.

The chain is built from TRBV7-2 and TRBJ2-1; TRBD2 agrees at 8 bases. The germline V gene encodes CDR1 SGHTA and CDR2 FQGNSA. V was pared by 3 bases and J by 8 bases, with 18 bases of the junction left unmatched. The CDR3 spans 18 residues. CDR3 in amino acids: CASSLSYIAGMEYYEQFF. CDR3 DNA: TGTGCCAGCAGCTTGAGTTATATAGCGGGAATGGAGTACTATGAGCAGTTCTTC.

This clonotype occurred a few times. This rearrangement joins TRBV4-1 to TRBJ2-3; D not resolved. The CDR3 is 13 residues long. Deletions cut 4 bases from V and 5 bases from J, with 10 bases between. Germline-derived CDR1 and CDR2 are MGHRA and YSYEKL. CDR3 DNA sequence: TGCGCCAGCAGCCGAGATCAAAGAGATACGCAGTATTTT. Translation: CASSRDQRDTQYF.

This sequence joins TRBV20-1 and TRBJ2-7; the match to TRBD1 covers 7 bases. The CDR3 loop spans 14 amino acids. Germline assignment: CDR1 DFQATT and CDR2 SNEGSKA (reference sequence). The J segment lost 0 bases and the V segment lost 3 bases, leaving 5 bases of the junction unmatched. In DNA, the CDR3 is TGCAGTGCTAGCCGACAGGGTAGCTCCTACGAGCAGTACTTC. As protein: CSASRQGSSYEQYF.

This clonotype was recorded a few times. J is TRBJ1-6 and V is TRBV19, with unresolved D. The CDR3 loop spans 12 amino acids. Germline values: CDR1 LNHDA, CDR2 SQIVND (reference sequence). Between the trimmed V and J ends, which lost 5 bases and 9 bases, there was a span of 8 bases. CDR3 in DNA: TGTGCCAGTAGTGGAGACCTTTCACCCCTCCACTTT. Translated, it gives CASSGDLSPLHF.

The V and J genes are TRBV20-1 and TRBJ2-1; 9 bases are a match to TRBD2. J lost 5 bases, V lost 5 bases, and 7 bases had no gene match. This CDR3 is 14 amino acids long. Germline V gives CDR1 DFQATT, CDR2 SNEGSKA (reference sequence). This chain's CDR3 is CSAHAGGFDNEQFF. For the CDR3, the DNA is TGCAGTGCTCACGCGGGGGGGTTCGACAATGAGCAGTTCTTC.

The chain has TRBV6-5 and TRBJ1-5; D is possibly TRBD1 (6 bases). This CDR3 region has 15 residues. The germline CDR1 and CDR2 sequences are MNHEY and SVGAGI. With 6 bases removed from V and 6 bases from J, the gap between germline ends came to 18 bases. The CDR3: CASRPQGIGGQPQHF. In nucleotides, the CDR3 is TGTGCCAGCAGGCCACAGGGAATTGGGGGTCAGCCCCAGCATTTT.

The chain is built from TRBV7-2 and TRBJ2-3, with 9 bases that match TRBD2. Trimming cost V 5 bases and J 1 base; bases outside gene matches: 13. The CDR3 contains 18 residues. Germline V lookup: CDR1 SGHTA, CDR2 FQGNSA. The CDR3 DNA reads as TGTGCCAGCAGCGAACAGCGGGGGGTACGTTTGCGCACAGATACGCAGTATTTT. Its protein is CASSEQRGVRLRTDTQYF. The variable domain in full, completed from reference TRBV7-2 and TRBJ2-3, reads GAGVSQSPSNKVTEKGKDVELRCDPISGHTALYWYRQSLGQGLEFLIYFQGNSAPDKSGLPSDRFSAERTGGSVSTLTIQRTQQEDSAVYLCASSEQRGVRLRTDTQYFGPGTRLTVL.

The gene calls are TRBV5-1 and TRBJ1-2; 10 nucleotides align to TRBD1. Germline-derived CDR1 and CDR2 are SGHRS and YFSETQ. Trimming took 4 bases from V and 8 from J; bases not matched to a gene: 11. This CDR3 has 15 residues. CDR3 region: CASSPGQGTEIGYTF. The DNA for the CDR3 is TGCGCCAGCAGCCCGGGACAGGGGACGGAAATAGGCTACACCTTC. Looking up the rest from reference TRBV5-1 and TRBJ1-2 gives the full variable domain: KAGVTQTPRYLIKTRGQQVTLSCSPISGHRSVSWYQQTPGQGLQFLFEYFSETQRNKGNFPGRFSGRQFSNSRSEMNVSTLELGDSALYLCASSPGQGTEIGYTFGSGTRLTVV.

Many counts were recorded for this clonotype. V and J are TRBV20-1 and TRBJ1-2, with 7 bases aligning to TRBD1. V trimming: 8 bases; J trimming: 6 bases; junction bases outside the gene matches: 12. This CDR3 region has 13 residues. CDR1 is DFQATT and CDR2 is SNEGSKA in the germline V gene (reference sequence). The CDR3 DNA reads as TGCAGTACCACGGGGGGACAGAGGGATGGCTACACCTTC. Translation: CSTTGGQRDGYTF.

The chain employs TRBV11-2 and TRBJ2-7; 7 nucleotides agree with TRBD1. Germline CDR1 reads SGHAT; CDR2 reads FQNNGV. J was trimmed by 2 bases and V by 5 bases; bases with no gene match: 6. The CDR3 spans 14 residues. CDR3 sequence reads: CASSPGTDTYEQYF. DNA of the CDR3: TGTGCCAGCAGCCCCGGGACAGATACCTACGAGCAGTACTTC. The whole variable domain, filled in from reference TRBV11-2 and TRBJ2-7, reads EAGVAQSPRYKIIEKRQSVAFWCNPISGHATLYWYQQILGQGPKLLIQFQNNGVVDDSQLPKDRFSAERLKGVDSTLKIQPAKLEDSAVYLCASSPGTDTYEQYFGPGTRLTVT.

The chain carries TRBV6-1 and TRBJ2-5; 9 bases line up with TRBD2. CDR1 is MNHNS, CDR2 SASEGT, per germline. Trimming cost V 6 bases and J 4 bases; bases outside gene matches: 12. There are 16 residues in the CDR3. The CDR3 DNA reads as TGTGCCAGCAGCCCCATAGCGGGGGTAGTCATAGAGACCCAGTACTTC. Translating it yields CASSPIAGVVIETQYF.

The V and J genes are TRBV6-2 or TRBV6-3 and TRBJ2-5; possibly TRBD1 for D (5 bases). Per germline, CDR1 MNHEY and CDR2 SVGEGT. Trimming left V 6 bases short and J 3 bases short, with 11 bases between. This CDR3 spans 13 amino acids. The DNA for the CDR3 is TGTGCCAGCAGGTCAACAGGAAAAGAGACCCAGTACTTC. Translation gives CASRSTGKETQYF.